These 26 T cell receptor beta chains came from one sample sequenced in a study of OX40 agonist ivuxolimab in advanced cancers. Repertoires were generated with immunoSEQ multiplex PCR, while TCRdb's copy carries only in-frame clones and drops some. The sample consists of 60,000 to 90,000 clones, around 89% of them appearing once. The sequences come from CD4+ or CD8+ T cells sorted from blood, collected in a trial of the OX40 agonist ivuxolimab. All receptors come from an adult with an advanced solid tumor such as melanoma, head and neck, liver or kidney cancer.

The gene calls are TRBV6-6 and TRBJ1-1; D unresolved. Germline CDR1 MNHNY, CDR2 SVGAGI (reference sequence). The CDR3 totals 15 residues. V was clipped by 0 bases and J by 4 bases, with 12 bases between them. CDR3 loop: CASSYSSGWGTEAFF. CDR3 sequence (DNA): TGTGCCAGCAGTTACTCGAGCGGGTGGGGCACTGAAGCTTTCTTT.

The genes are TRBV7-9 and TRBJ2-7; D ambiguous. Between the trimmed V and J ends, which lost 4 bases and 3 bases, there was a span of 13 bases. The CDR3 sequence is 14 residues long. The germline gives CDR1 SEHNR, CDR2 FQNEAQ (reference sequence). CDR3 protein: CASSSPAARYEQYF. In DNA form, the CDR3 reads TGTGCCAGCAGCTCCCCCGCGGCCCGCTACGAGCAGTACTTC.

The J gene is TRBJ2-3, the V gene TRBV27; D remains ambiguous. This CDR3 has 15 amino acids. The V and J ends lost 3 bases and 4 bases respectively, with 14 bases between them. Per germline, CDR1 MNHEY and CDR2 SMNVEV (reference sequence). The CDR3 DNA is TGTGCCAGCAGTTTGAGTTGGAATTCGGCAGATACGCAGTATTTT. Its translation: CASSLSWNSADTQYF.

J is TRBJ2-4 and V is TRBV2; tentatively, D is TRBD1 (5 bases). The CDR3 sequence is 15 residues long. Trimming stripped 6 bases from V and 0 bases from J, with 12 bases between. Germline CDR1 is SNHLY and CDR2 is FYNNEI. The CDR3 DNA is TGTGCCAGCAGGTCAGGGCTTCTAGCCAAAAACATTCAGTACTTC. This translates into CASRSGLLAKNIQYF.

This chain connects TRBV6-1 to TRBJ1-5; no firm D call. The CDR3 loop spans 14 amino acids. V lost 4 bases to trimming and J lost 5 bases, with 12 bases between them. Per the germline V gene, CDR1 is MNHNS and CDR2 is SASEGT. The CDR3 bases are TGTGCCAGCAGTGTCCCGGGTTTAGATCAGCCCCAGCATTTT. The encoded protein is CASSVPGLDQPQHF.

The V and J genes are TRBV19 and TRBJ2-7; 9 nucleotides line up with TRBD1. The V and J ends lost 3 bases and 3 bases, in that order; junction bases with no gene match: 6. Germline V gene data show CDR1 as LNHDA and CDR2 as SQIVND (reference sequence). CDR3 length equals 15 residues. The CDR3: CASSIPGQGIYEQYF. The CDR3 DNA reads TGTGCCAGTAGTATCCCGGGACAGGGCATCTACGAGCAGTACTTC.

The chain uses TRBV6-4 and TRBJ1-2; D uncertain. Germline V gene lookup returns CDR1 MRHNA and CDR2 SNTAGT. Trimming cost V 2 bases and J 7 bases, with 17 bases left between them. CDR3 length equals 15 residues. The CDR3 sequence: CASSDTPQAGSGYTF. The CDR3 DNA sequence: TGTGCCAGCAGTGACACCCCCCAAGCCGGGAGTGGCTACACCTTC.

This clone came up a few times. The V gene is TRBV4-1, the J gene TRBJ2-1; the D call may be TRBD1 or TRBD2 (7 bases each). Germline V gene lookup returns CDR1 MGHRA and CDR2 YSYEKL. The CDR3 is 15 residues long. Trimming left V 0 bases short and J 8 bases short, with 14 bases between. CDR3 coding DNA: TGCGCCAGCAGCCAAGACAGGGGGGGCAGGGATGAGCAGTTCTTC. Protein sequence: CASSQDRGGRDEQFF.

This clone has a handful of counts. The V call is TRBV13, the J call TRBJ2-5; D is tentatively TRBD1 or TRBD2 (5 bases each). The germline gives CDR1 PRHDT, CDR2 FYEKMQ (reference sequence). CDR3 length: 17 amino acids. V lost 4 bases and J 4 bases, leaving 22 bases between the germline ends. The CDR3 sequence is CASSSTIRGRLGETQYF. CDR3 DNA: TGTGCCAGCAGCTCGACTATTAGGGGCAGGCTAGGAGAGACCCAGTACTTC.

The rearrangement links TRBV19 to TRBJ1-1; 11 bases match TRBD1. This CDR3 comprises 14 residues. Germline CDR1 and CDR2: LNHDA and SQIVND (reference sequence). Losses at the gene ends were 6 bases for V and 4 bases for J; bases not matched to a gene: 4. The DNA for the CDR3 is TGTGCCAGTAGCCACGGGACAGGGGGCACTGAAGCTTTCTTT. It encodes CASSHGTGGTEAFF.

This chain connects TRBV6-6 to TRBJ2-1; 7 nucleotides match TRBD1. This CDR3 comprises 16 residues. From germline, CDR1 is MNHNY and CDR2 SVGAGI (reference sequence). The V and J ends lost 2 bases and 5 bases, in that order; junction bases with no gene match: 9. CDR3 coding DNA: TGTGCCAGCAGTTACAACGTTCGGACAGGCGACAATGAGCAGTTCTTC. Translating it yields CASSYNVRTGDNEQFF.

The chain recombines TRBV7-2 with TRBJ2-5; 10 nucleotides match TRBD1. Germline V gives CDR1 SGHTA, CDR2 FQGNSA. The CDR3 is 15 residues long. The J segment lost 4 bases and the V segment lost 4 bases, leaving 6 bases of the junction unmatched. The CDR3 reads CASSYSGTGVETQYF. The CDR3 bases are TGTGCCAGCAGCTACTCCGGGACAGGGGTAGAGACCCAGTACTTC. Using reference TRBV7-2 and TRBJ2-5 for the parts outside the CDR3, the full variable domain is GAGVSQSPSNKVTEKGKDVELRCDPISGHTALYWYRQSLGQGLEFLIYFQGNSAPDKSGLPSDRFSAERTGGSVSTLTIQRTQQEDSAVYLCASSYSGTGVETQYFGPGTRLLVL.

The V gene is TRBV11-2, the J gene TRBJ2-7; D assignment may be TRBD1 or TRBD2 (6 bases each). Between the trimmed V and J ends, which lost 4 bases and 3 bases, there was a span of 13 bases. The CDR3 totals 14 residues. The V gene's germline CDR1 is SGHAT and CDR2 FQNNGV. This CDR3 reads CASSSDRGRYEQYF. The CDR3 coding sequence is TGTGCCAGCAGCTCCGACCGGGGGCGCTACGAGCAGTACTTC.

The chain recombines TRBV11-2 with TRBJ2-7; 9 bases line up with TRBD2. Germline V gene lookup returns CDR1 SGHAT and CDR2 FQNNGV. After removal of 4 bases from V and 6 bases from J, the junction contained 10 bases not matched to a gene. The CDR3 contains 15 residues. The CDR3 coding sequence is TGTGCCAGCAGCTCCCATATTAGCGGGAGAGCCGAGCAGTACTTC. This sequence encodes CASSSHISGRAEQYF.

The chain links TRBV29-1 to TRBJ2-7; 8 nucleotides align to TRBD1. This CDR3 has 14 residues. Germline V gene lookup returns CDR1 SQVTM and CDR2 ANQGSEA. Trimming cost V 1 base and J 7 bases; bases outside gene matches: 9. The CDR3 region has the DNA TGCAGCGTTGAAGGCCCTGCAGGGGGCGGGGAGCAGTACTTC. Translated: CSVEGPAGGGEQYF.

The rearrangement uses TRBV2 and TRBJ2-7, with 7 bases aligning to TRBD1. The CDR3 contains 15 residues. The germline V gene has CDR1 SNHLY and CDR2 FYNNEI. The V gene end was trimmed by 5 bases and the J gene end by 3 bases; junction bases not matched to a gene: 10. CDR3 DNA: TGTGCCAGCAGTTCCGGGACAGCAAGATACTACGAGCAGTACTTC. It encodes CASSSGTARYYEQYF.

This chain joins TRBV11-3 and TRBJ2-1; D may be TRBD1 (5 bases). The ends were cut back, 1 base at V and 5 bases at J, with 9 bases in the middle. Germline assignment: CDR1 SGHNT and CDR2 YENEEA. The CDR3 covers 14 residues. CDR3 in DNA: TGTGCCAGCAGCTTAGGGGGCATCCACAATGAGCAGTTCTTC. Its protein product is CASSLGGIHNEQFF.

The chain employs TRBV5-4 and TRBJ2-7, with 9 bases lining up with TRBD1. The CDR3 loop spans 13 amino acids. Germline lookup yields CDR1 SGHNT and CDR2 YYREEE (reference sequence). V dropped 0 bases and J dropped 9; count of bases not matched to a gene: 4. The CDR3 protein is CASSLDRGQAQYF. CDR3 coding DNA: TGTGCCAGCAGCTTGGACAGGGGGCAGGCGCAGTACTTC.

The V call is TRBV28, the J call TRBJ2-5; 13 positions match TRBD2. The CDR3 is 17 amino acids. J lost 5 bases, V lost 2 bases, and 8 bases had no gene match. Per germline, CDR1 MDHEN and CDR2 SYDVKM. CDR3 sequence: CASSLGTSGNFWETQYF. CDR3 coding DNA: TGTGCCAGCAGTTTAGGGACTAGCGGGAATTTTTGGGAGACCCAGTACTTC.

The V and J genes are TRBV7-9 and TRBJ1-1, with 8 bases fitting TRBD1. Germline V gene sequence: CDR1 SEHNR, CDR2 FQNEAQ (reference sequence). J was trimmed by 0 bases and V by 5 bases; bases with no gene match: 2. This CDR3 is 14 amino acids long. This chain's CDR3 is CASSVGQVNTEAFF. CDR3 bases: TGTGCCAGCAGCGTGGGACAGGTGAACACTGAAGCTTTCTTT.

The rearrangement uses TRBV6-1 and TRBJ1-1; weak D call: TRBD1 (6 bases). The CDR3 loop spans 14 amino acids. CDR1 is MNHNS and CDR2 is SASEGT in the germline V gene. Trimming cost V 5 bases and J 5 bases, with 15 bases left between them. The CDR3 DNA reads as TGTGCCAGCAGTTATACAGGGAGTCCAACTGAAGCTTTCTTT. Its protein product is CASSYTGSPTEAFF.

This clone turned up a few times. The CDR3 sequence is CASSPGLAGAYNEQFF. CDR3 in DNA: TGCGCCAGCAGCCCAGGACTAGCGGGGGCCTACAATGAGCAGTTCTTC. The rearrangement joins TRBV5-1 to TRBJ2-1, with 13 bases that match TRBD2. This CDR3 has 16 residues. J lost 2 bases, V lost 4 bases, and 3 bases had no gene match. Germline V CDR1 and CDR2: SGHRS, YFSETQ.

The chain is built from TRBV6-5 and TRBJ1-5, with D unclear. CDR1 MNHEY and CDR2 SVGAGI come from the germline V gene. CDR3 size: 14 residues. Trimming left V 6 bases short and J 4 bases short, with 13 bases between. The CDR3 nucleotides are TGTGCCAGCAGCCGCCTGTCGGGGAATCAGCCCCAGCATTTT. Translation: CASSRLSGNQPQHF.

J is TRBJ2-2 and V is TRBV9; 9 positions agree with TRBD2. This CDR3 is built from 16 residues. The V segment lost 5 bases and the J segment 7 bases; nucleotides outside the gene matches: 12. In germline, CDR1 is SGDLS, CDR2 YYNGEE. The CDR3 protein is CASSATPSGDVGELFF. The CDR3 nucleotides are TGTGCCAGCAGTGCCACCCCTAGCGGGGATGTCGGGGAGCTGTTTTTT.

The chain combines TRBV7-2 with TRBJ1-1; unclear D gene. Between the trimmed V and J ends, which lost 6 bases and 4 bases, there was a span of 9 bases. Germline CDR1 is SGHTA and CDR2 is FQGNSA. The CDR3 extends over 12 amino acids. The CDR3 DNA follows: TGTGCCAGCAGTTCGGGAGGCACTGAAGCTTTCTTT. It specifies CASSSGGTEAFF.

The chain has TRBV4-2 and TRBJ1-2; 7 bases align to TRBD1. The length of the CDR3 is 12 residues. Germline loops: CDR1 LGHNA, CDR2 YNFKEQ. The trim removed 1 base at V and 10 bases at J, leaving 3 bases unmatched. In nucleotides, the CDR3 is TGTGCCAGCAGCCAAGGGGGACAGCTCTACACCTTC. Its protein product is CASSQGGQLYTF.